Below are 26 T cell receptor beta chains sequenced from a single sample in a study of blood T cell repertoires in COVID-19. The protocol was immunoSEQ multiplex PCR, while the TCRdb copy is restricted to in-frame clones and leaves out a portion. The sample contains more than 150,000 clones, more than 80% of which appear only once. The sample comprised peripheral blood. These receptors came from a woman aged 40 to 50 with acute or convalescent COVID-19.

The chain joins TRBV6-5 to TRBJ2-4; 7 bases line up with TRBD1. Germline CDR1 is MNHEY and CDR2 is SVGAGI. With V trimmed by 7 bases and J by 2 bases, 5 bases remained unmatched. The CDR3 sequence is 14 residues long. DNA of the CDR3: TGTGCCAGCACCGAGACAGGGACCAAAAACATTCAGTACTTC. This translates into CASTETGTKNIQYF.

V usage is TRBV19 and J usage is TRBJ2-3; D gene uncertain. The CDR3 extends over 12 amino acids. The V end was cut by 4 bases, the J end by 4 bases, with 6 bases between. CDR1 and CDR2 (germline): LNHDA, SQIVND (reference sequence). CDR3 sequence reads: CASSRLSDTQYF. Here the CDR3 DNA reads TGTGCCAGTAGTAGGCTCTCAGATACGCAGTATTTT.

This chain joins TRBV5-1 and TRBJ2-7; 9 bases fit TRBD2. Germline loops: CDR1 SGHRS, CDR2 YFSETQ. The CDR3 consists of 16 residues. The V and J ends lost 1 base and 0 bases, in that order; junction bases with no gene match: 5. CDR3 bases: TGCGCCAGCAGCTTGCTGGCTAGCGGGGACTCCTACGAGCAGTACTTC. It translates to CASSLLASGDSYEQYF.

The chain links TRBV15 to TRBJ1-5; D ambiguous. The CDR3 sequence is 17 residues long. The V gene's germline CDR1 is LNHNV and CDR2 YYDKDF (reference sequence). Trimming shortened V by 3 bases and J by 6 bases, and 21 bases separated the two germline ends. The CDR3 DNA reads TGTGCCACCAGCAGTGGGAGGGTCGGTGCCTTTTTTCAGCCCCAGCATTTT. Translating gives CATSSGRVGAFFQPQHF.

The chain carries TRBV6-5 and TRBJ2-2; 9 bases line up with TRBD1. Trimming took 6 bases from V and 2 from J; bases not matched to a gene: 4. CDR1 is MNHEY, CDR2 SVGAGI, per germline. There are 15 residues in the CDR3. In DNA, the CDR3 is TGTGCCAGCAGGGGGGGACAGGGAAACACCGGGGAGCTGTTTTTT. Translation: CASRGGQGNTGELFF.

The chain joins TRBV27 to TRBJ2-2; unclear D gene. From germline, CDR1 is MNHEY and CDR2 SMNVEV (reference sequence). V was clipped by 7 bases and J by 0 bases, with 12 bases between them. The CDR3 consists of 15 residues. CDR3 coding DNA: TGTGCCAGCAAGCTATCCCTCGCGAACACCGGGGAGCTGTTTTTT. Translated, it gives CASKLSLANTGELFF.

The chain joins TRBV18 to TRBJ1-1, with 8 bases fitting TRBD1. This CDR3 contains 14 residues. After removal of 3 bases from V and 6 bases from J, the junction contained 6 bases not matched to a gene. CDR1 and CDR2 (germline): KGHSH, LQKENI. The chain's CDR3 is CASSPDRVASEAFF. For the CDR3, the DNA is TGTGCCAGCTCACCGGACAGGGTGGCCTCTGAAGCTTTCTTT. The full variable domain, completed using reference TRBV18 and TRBJ1-1, is NAGVMQNPRHLVRRRGQEARLRCSPMKGHSHVYWYRQLPEEGLKFMVYLQKENIIDESGMPKERFSAEFPKEGPSILRIQQVVRGDSAAYFCASSPDRVASEAFFGQGTRLTVV.

V is TRBV30 and J is TRBJ1-1, with 8 bases aligning to TRBD1. CDR1 is GTSNPN, CDR2 SVGIG, per germline (reference sequence). Germline trimming cut 5 bases from V and 1 base from J; bases unmatched to any gene: 0. CDR3 length: 12 residues. The DNA of the CDR3 is TGTGCCTGGGGACAGGGGAACACTGAAGCTTTCTTT. Amino acid sequence: CAWGQGNTEAFF.

This clone has only one observation. The CDR3 nucleotides read TGTGCCAGCAGCCCCCAAGGACAGGGTGACTTTGGCTACACCTTC. This encodes CASSPQGQGDFGYTF. The rearrangement links TRBV3-1 (or the pseudogene TRBV3-2) to TRBJ1-2; 8 bases match TRBD1. Germline V gene data show CDR1 as LGHDT and CDR2 as YNNKEL (reference sequence). This CDR3 is built from 15 residues. V lost 4 bases, J lost 7 bases, and 11 bases stayed unmatched.

The J gene is TRBJ2-2, the V gene TRBV6-6; D ambiguous. The germline V gene encodes CDR1 MNHNY and CDR2 SVGAGI (reference sequence). The CDR3 has 15 amino acids. V was clipped by 0 bases and J by 1 base, with 6 bases between them. CDR3 nucleotides: TGTGCCAGCAGTTACTCAGCGTGGAACACCGGGGAGCTGTTTTTT. It is translated as CASSYSAWNTGELFF.

J is TRBJ2-7 and V is TRBV7-8; D possibly corresponds to TRBD1 (6 bases). The CDR3 length is 15 residues. Germline V CDR1 and CDR2: SGHVS, FQNEAQ. V was clipped by 4 bases and J by 3 bases, with 16 bases between them. CDR3 in amino acids: CASSYENRAFYEQYF. The DNA of the CDR3 is TGTGCCAGCAGCTACGAGAACAGGGCCTTCTACGAGCAGTACTTC.

The chain carries TRBV10-1 and TRBJ2-2; TRBD2 matches at 7 bases. Germline V gene lookup returns CDR1 WNHNN and CDR2 SYGVQD (reference sequence). Losses at the gene ends were 0 bases for V and 3 bases for J; bases not matched to a gene: 10. The CDR3 loop spans 18 amino acids. The CDR3 sequence: CASSESPQLATHTGELFF. The CDR3, as DNA: TGCGCCAGCAGTGAGTCTCCCCAACTAGCGACCCACACCGGGGAGCTGTTTTTT.

Turning to this clone: One junction end does not reproduce the germline sequence, and a read error may be involved. The chain links TRBV5-8 to TRBJ1-1; tentatively, D is TRBD1 (5 bases). The CDR3 runs to 15 residues. Germline values: CDR1 SGHTS, CDR2 YDEGEE. CDR3 bases: TGTGCCAGCAGGTTGGAAGGGACTGTGAACACTGAAGCTTTCTTT. This encodes CASRLEGTVNTEAFF.

The chain has TRBV28 and TRBJ1-2; D is undetermined. Between the trimmed V and J ends, which lost 3 bases and 4 bases, there was a span of 24 bases. Germline loops: CDR1 MDHEN, CDR2 SYDVKM. The CDR3 loop spans 18 amino acids. CDR3 coding DNA: TGTGCCAGCAGTTTTCTCTCTGGCCGCGGCCGAAATTTCTATGGCTACACCTTC. It specifies CASSFLSGRGRNFYGYTF.

As regards this clone: In the same sample, other DNA sequences code for this CDR3. The chain uses TRBV4-1 and TRBJ2-3, with D perhaps TRBD1 (5 bases). The CDR3 contains 13 residues. Trimming took off 2 bases at V and 3 bases at J, with 6 bases between the two ends. Germline V gene lookup returns CDR1 MGHRA and CDR2 YSYEKL. This CDR3 is CASSQQGTDTQYF. CDR3 sequence (DNA): TGCGCCAGCAGCCAACAGGGTACAGATACGCAGTATTTT.

The CDR3 is CASSLSGVRGQPQHF. CDR3 DNA: TGTGCCAGCAGCTTGTCAGGGGTCCGGGGTCAGCCCCAGCATTTT. This chain uses TRBV7-2 with TRBJ1-5; D may be TRBD1 (6 bases). Trimming removed 3 bases at V and 6 bases at J, with 15 bases between. The CDR3 extends over 15 amino acids. Germline CDR1 reads SGHTA; CDR2 reads FQGNSA.

The CDR3 nucleotides are TGTGCCAGCAGTTCCTCCAGGGTGTCTGGAAACACCATATATTTT. Residues: CASSSSRVSGNTIYF. The rearrangement links TRBV6-5 to TRBJ1-3; tentatively, D is TRBD1 (5 bases). The V gene's germline CDR1 is MNHEY and CDR2 SVGAGI. The CDR3 runs 15 residues. V dropped 4 bases and J dropped 1 base, with 11 bases sitting between them.

This rearrangement joins TRBV5-1 to TRBJ2-5; tentatively, D is TRBD2 (5 bases). The CDR3 is 14 amino acids. V shed 3 bases and J shed 5 bases, with 14 bases lying between them. The germline gives CDR1 SGHRS, CDR2 YFSETQ. The CDR3 nucleotides are TGCGCCAGCAGCTCGGGGAGTATAGGGGAGACCCAGTACTTC. Protein product: CASSSGSIGETQYF.

This clone was seen a single time. V is TRBV3-1 (or the pseudogene TRBV3-2) and J is TRBJ2-5, with no clear D. Between the trimmed V and J ends, which lost 0 bases and 5 bases, there was a span of 7 bases. This CDR3 region has 13 residues. CDR1 LGHDT and CDR2 YNNKEL come from the germline V gene (reference sequence). The CDR3 nucleotides are TGTGCCAGCAGCCAAGACGCTCGGGAGACCCAGTACTTC. Translated: CASSQDARETQYF.

The CDR3 here is CASSLEGPFRELFF. CDR3 sequence (DNA): TGCGCCAGCAGCTTGGAGGGGCCTTTCAGGGAGCTGTTTTTT. The J gene is TRBJ2-2, the V gene TRBV5-1, with a tentative D call TRBD1 (5 bases). V lost 0 bases and J lost 9, with 12 bases in between. This CDR3 has 14 amino acids. CDR1 and CDR2 from the germline V gene are SGHRS and YFSETQ.

The chain couples TRBV6-1 to TRBJ2-1, with D possibly TRBD1 on 6 matching bases. Germline V gene sequence: CDR1 MNHNS, CDR2 SASEGT. This CDR3 contains 12 residues. V lost 3 bases and J 8 bases, leaving 8 bases between the germline ends. In nucleotides, the CDR3 is TGTGCCAGCAGTGACAGGGGCGATGAGCAGTTCTTC. It is translated as CASSDRGDEQFF.

The chain is built from TRBV5-1 and TRBJ2-3; the D gene is possibly TRBD1 (6 bases). The CDR3 extends over 14 amino acids. The V gene lost 4 bases and the J gene lost 1 base, with 10 bases spanning the gap. Germline CDR1 reads SGHRS; CDR2 reads YFSETQ. CDR3 loop: CASSQGQRTDTQYF. The CDR3 DNA is TGCGCCAGCAGCCAAGGACAGCGCACAGATACGCAGTATTTT.

J is TRBJ2-3 and V is TRBV15; TRBD2 aligns across 15 bases. The J segment lost 4 bases and the V segment lost 4 bases, leaving 15 bases of the junction unmatched. Germline lookup yields CDR1 LNHNV and CDR2 YYDKDF (reference sequence). The CDR3 runs to 20 residues. The CDR3 region has the DNA TGTGCCACCAGCACCTTAAGAGAAGGGACTAGCGGGAGGTACCCAGATACGCAGTATTTT. This gives the protein CATSTLREGTSGRYPDTQYF.

V and J are TRBV7-8 and TRBJ2-5, with D possibly matching TRBD2 (5 bases). Germline V gene data show CDR1 as SGHVS and CDR2 as FQNEAQ. The CDR3 has 18 residues. The V end was cut by 5 bases, the J end by 2 bases, with 24 bases between. The CDR3 sequence is CASSTMRPPLRDQETQYF. The CDR3 region has the DNA TGTGCCAGCAGCACGATGCGACCCCCCCTCCGGGATCAAGAGACCCAGTACTTC.

The V call is TRBV6-5, the J call TRBJ1-2, with D perhaps matching TRBD1 (6 bases). Germline CDR1 reads MNHEY; CDR2 reads SVGAGI. This CDR3 spans 12 amino acids. Trimming left V 6 bases short and J 4 bases short, with 9 bases between. The DNA for the CDR3 is TGTGCCAGCAGCCGACAGGCCTATGGCTACACCTTC. Amino acid sequence: CASSRQAYGYTF.

The rearrangement joins TRBV30 to TRBJ2-1, with D perhaps matching TRBD2 (5 bases). V shed 5 bases and J shed 4 bases, with 15 bases lying between them. From germline, CDR1 is GTSNPN and CDR2 SVGIG (reference sequence). The CDR3 has 14 residues. The CDR3 loop is CAWQDYRLYNEQFF. CDR3 coding DNA: TGTGCCTGGCAAGACTACCGCCTTTACAATGAGCAGTTCTTC.